This TCR beta chain was recorded in a study of blood T cell repertoires in COVID-19. Looking at the study overall: The study drew acute and convalescent COVID-19 samples from the United States, Italy and Spain. The analysed material was cDNA or gDNA that came from T cells, B-cell-depleted T cells, or PBMCs.

Unmatched junction bases numbered 6, after V lost 6 bases and J lost 4 bases. CDR1 is MNHEY and CDR2 is SMNVEV in the germline V gene (reference sequence). CDR3 length: 14 amino acids. In the authors' workflow: How many nucleated cells were present was estimated from reference gene primer amplification. The method was immunoSEQ multiplex PCR; TCRdb's version includes in-frame clones alone and lacks a portion of them. D and trimming were read from the DNA, whereas the V and J calls and clone size are those reported in that table. Of about 100,000 clones in the sample, about 84% were seen once. The J gene is TRBJ2-3, the V gene TRBV27; 8 nucleotides match TRBD1. Sequenced sample: peripheral blood. The source of this sequence is a human donor in a cohort sampled during active COVID-19. The CDR3 is CASRTGQGPDTQYF. The CDR3 DNA follows: TGTGCCAGCAGAACCGGACAGGGTCCAGATACGCAGTATTTT.